One sample yielded the 10 T cell receptor beta chains listed below, sequenced in a study of CD8+ T cells in alopecia areata. Documented treatment: oral pan-JAK inhibitor, 5-10 mg twice daily. In each case, RNA was isolated and then reverse transcribed into cDNA as the sequencing template. The method was immunoSEQ multiplex PCR; TCRdb's version includes in-frame clones alone and lacks a portion of them. The sample lists around 210,000 clones, 55% to 70% occurring once. The source was CD4+ T cells sorted from blood, collected at week 4, from a patient treated with tofacitinib. Receptor source: a human donor with alopecia areata.

The rearrangement links TRBV29-1 to TRBJ1-4, with D possibly being TRBD1 (5 bases). Trimming pared 8 bases from V and 8 bases from J, leaving 15 bases between. Looked up from germline, CDR1 is SQVTM and CDR2 is ANQGSEA. The CDR3 covers 12 residues. The CDR3 sequence: CSICPEGEKLFF. DNA for the CDR3: TGCAGCATTTGCCCAGAGGGGGAAAAACTGTTTTTT.

The CDR3 DNA reads TGTGCCAGCAGGACAGGGGGAAGTCAGCCCCAGCATTTT. It is translated as CASRTGGSQPQHF. This sequence joins TRBV2 and TRBJ1-5, with TRBD1 identical over 9 bases. The V gene's germline CDR1 is SNHLY and CDR2 FYNNEI. The CDR3 sequence is 13 residues long. Trimming at V came to 6 bases and at J to 6 bases, leaving 3 bases not matched to a gene.

The chain links TRBV30 to TRBJ1-1; the D is unclear. V dropped 3 bases and J dropped 8 bases, with 13 bases sitting between them. The CDR3 sequence is 12 residues long. Germline V lookup: CDR1 GTSNPN, CDR2 SVGIG (reference sequence). CDR3 coding DNA: TGTGCCTGGAGCGTCACAAGATCCGAAGCTTTCTTT. Its translation is CAWSVTRSEAFF.

The chain links TRBV29-1 to TRBJ2-4; 7 bases are a match to TRBD1. This CDR3 is 17 amino acids long. The junction had 12 bases not matched to a gene; V was cut back by 4 bases and J by 0 bases. From germline, CDR1 is SQVTM and CDR2 ANQGSEA. The CDR3 nucleotides are TGCAGCGTTGGGGAAGGGACAGCTACTCTAGCCAAAAACATTCAGTACTTC. Encoded protein: CSVGEGTATLAKNIQYF. Combining the CDR3 with reference TRBV29-1 and TRBJ2-4 gives the whole variable domain SAVISQKPSRDICQRGTSLTIQCQVDSQVTMMFWYRQQPGQSLTLIATANQGSEATYESGFVIDKFPISRPNLTFSTLTVSNMSPEDSSIYLCSVGEGTATLAKNIQYFGAGTRLSVL.

The chain joins TRBV5-1 to TRBJ1-6; 7 bases fit TRBD1. The CDR3 length is 17 residues. In germline, CDR1 is SGHRS, CDR2 YFSETQ. V lost 0 bases to trimming and J lost 9 bases; unmatched junction nucleotides: 12. CDR3 bases: TGCGCCAGCAGCTTGGGTATAGGGGGCAGCTTATCTTCACCCCTCCACTTT. Residues: CASSLGIGGSLSSPLHF. Filled out from reference TRBV5-1 and TRBJ1-6, the complete variable domain reads KAGVTQTPRYLIKTRGQQVTLSCSPISGHRSVSWYQQTPGQGLQFLFEYFSETQRNKGNFPGRFSGRQFSNSRSEMNVSTLELGDSALYLCASSLGIGGSLSSPLHFGNGTRLTVT.

The gene calls are TRBV9 and TRBJ1-4, with 10 bases matching TRBD1. Germline lookup yields CDR1 SGDLS and CDR2 YYNGEE. Trimming at V came to 4 bases and at J to 7 bases, leaving 7 bases not matched to a gene. The CDR3 totals 15 residues. CDR3 loop: CASSLGTGAFEKLFF. The CDR3, as DNA: TGTGCCAGCAGCCTCGGGACAGGGGCGTTTGAAAAACTGTTTTTT.

The V and J genes are TRBV7-9 and TRBJ2-5; the match to TRBD1 covers 8 bases. The ends lost 5 bases at V and 5 bases at J; junction bases unmatched: 7. CDR1 and CDR2 from the germline V gene are SEHNR and FQNEAQ (reference sequence). The CDR3 totals 14 residues. The CDR3 nucleotides are TGTGCCAGCAGCCCCTCCTACAGGGGGGAGACCCAGTACTTC. Its protein is CASSPSYRGETQYF.

This clone was seen a few times. The chain is built from TRBV7-9 and TRBJ2-7; 7 nucleotides match TRBD1. Trimming took 8 bases from V and 4 from J; bases not matched to a gene: 2. The CDR3 consists of 11 residues. Germline V gene sequence: CDR1 SEHNR, CDR2 FQNEAQ (reference sequence). The CDR3 nucleotides read TGTGCCAGCGAGGGGGCATACGAGCAGTACTTC. This sequence encodes CASEGAYEQYF. Filled out from reference TRBV7-9 and TRBJ2-7, the complete variable domain reads DTGVSQNPRHKITKRGQNVTFRCDPISEHNRLYWYRQTLGQGPEFLTYFQNEAQLEKSRLLSDRFSAERPKGSFSTLEIQRTEQGDSAMYLCASEGAYEQYFGPGTRLTVT.

The CDR3 bases are TGTGCCAGCAGCTCCCGGTCCAGCGCGAACACCGGGGAGCTGTTTTTT. As protein: CASSSRSSANTGELFF. This rearrangement joins TRBV7-9 to TRBJ2-2; D is undetermined. The V gene lost 4 bases and the J gene lost 0 bases, with 12 bases spanning the gap. The CDR3 contains 16 residues. Germline V gene data show CDR1 as SEHNR and CDR2 as FQNEAQ (reference sequence).

The chain joins TRBV28 to TRBJ2-2; D call uncertain. The CDR3 spans 14 residues. With 4 bases removed from V and 1 base from J, the gap between germline ends came to 7 bases. Germline lookup yields CDR1 MDHEN and CDR2 SYDVKM. CDR3 DNA sequence: TGTGCCAGCAGTTCAGCGCAGAACACCGGGGAGCTGTTTTTT. This encodes CASSSAQNTGELFF.